This T cell receptor beta chain appears in the sequencing data of a study of technical replicates of blood from a handful of donors. The repertoire was sequenced with immunoSEQ multiplex PCR; TCRdb's copy has only in-frame clones and lacks some. The sample includes 95,000 to 100,000 clones, 96% of them seen just once. The TCR comes from a human donor in good health. Sequencing was performed on T cells isolated from PBMCs.

The CDR3 protein is CASIGTGATNYGYTF. The CDR3 DNA reads TGTGCCAGTATAGGGACAGGGGCTACTAACTATGGCTACACCTTC. J is TRBJ1-2 and V is TRBV19, with 10 positions matching TRBD1. CDR3 length: 15 residues. CDR1 is LNHDA, CDR2 SQIVND, per germline (reference sequence). J lost 0 bases, V lost 7 bases, and 5 bases had no gene match.